This record concerns one T cell receptor (beta chain) sequence. Its antigen is as yet unknown. Germline assignment: CDR1 SGHAT and CDR2 FQNNGV. V shed 6 bases and J 2 bases; nucleotides not matched to a gene: 13. The CDR3 contains 17 residues. The study separated CD4+ cells into CD45RA+ naive and CD45RA-negative memory subsets. This sample stems from a study of shared clonotypes between healthy human individuals. Study as a whole: Per donor, CD8 memory used one plate, CD8 naive used two, CD4 memory used three and CD4 naive used three.

General observations from the study: Incompleteness in sorted-subset sequencing, despite large depth, was shown by rarefaction. Non-shared clonotypes had lower generation probabilities than clonotypes shared by all four sorted-subset donors.

Profiling relied on immunoSEQ multiplex PCR, and the TCRdb table lists in-frame clones only, not all of them. The sample has more than 850,000 clones; approximately 80% are singletons. The TCR was taken from a man in his late teens or twenties in good health. Some clones in this sample may be carry-over from other donors' samples. The rearrangement links TRBV11-2 to TRBJ1-2, with 9 bases fitting TRBD1. Sequencing was carried out using memory CD4+ T cells from PBMCs. Subset of the sample: CD45RA-negative fraction. The CDR3 is CASRRPGQGEPNYGYTF. The DNA for the CDR3 is TGTGCCAGCAGACGACCGGGACAGGGCGAACCCAACTATGGCTACACCTTC. The whole variable domain, filled in from reference TRBV11-2 and TRBJ1-2, reads EAGVAQSPRYKIIEKRQSVAFWCNPISGHATLYWYQQILGQGPKLLIQFQNNGVVDDSQLPKDRFSAERLKGVDSTLKIQPAKLEDSAVYLCASRRPGQGEPNYGYTFGSGTRLTVV.